Following are 17 T cell receptor beta chains from one sample sequenced in a study of cytomegalovirus exposure and HLA in healthy donors (dated by TCRdb to between 2016 and 2019). The library came from the immunoSEQ multiplex PCR assay. The multiplex PCR relied on a mix of 60 forward primers for TCR Vbeta segments and 13 reverse primers for TCR Jbeta segments. This immuneACCESS table, as held by TCRdb, lists in-frame sequences with V and J called but not all clones. Of the missing ones, under half trace to an unresolved V gene in checked studies; the others have no known cause. The sample includes approximately 120,000 clones, with about 15% observed a single time. The ten largest clones represent 2.5% to 3% of the sample. Sequenced sample: PBMCs. These receptors all come from a female donor in good health and CMV-seropositive.

The V gene is TRBV7-2, the J gene TRBJ1-1, with TRBD1 as a possible D gene (5 bases). Trimming cost V 5 bases and J 5 bases, with 15 bases left between them. Germline assignment: CDR1 SGHTA and CDR2 FQGNSA. The CDR3 sequence is 14 residues long. The CDR3 DNA sequence: TGTGCCAGCAGCCTATTAGGGGAGGTGACTGAAGCTTTCTTT. It specifies CASSLLGEVTEAFF.

This clone was seen only a few times. V is TRBV30 and J is TRBJ2-7; 9 bases align to TRBD2. The CDR3 covers 14 residues. Germline lookup yields CDR1 GTSNPN and CDR2 SVGIG (reference sequence). After removal of 7 bases from V and 2 bases from J, the junction contained 9 bases not matched to a gene. The CDR3 here is CASYRTSETYEQYF. The DNA of the CDR3 is TGTGCCTCTTACCGGACTAGCGAAACCTACGAGCAGTACTTC.

This clone was recorded a few times. The rearrangement joins TRBV6-1 to TRBJ2-7; D possibly corresponds to TRBD2 (6 bases). The CDR3 runs 16 residues. CDR1 MNHNS and CDR2 SASEGT come from the germline V gene. V lost 5 bases to trimming and J lost 6 bases, with 23 bases between them. The CDR3 bases are TGTGCCAGCAGTCAAGAATGGGACTCCAGGGTCTCCGAGCAGTACTTC. It encodes CASSQEWDSRVSEQYF.

A few counts support this clone. The CDR3 sequence: CASSHGTGEYSGYGYTF. The CDR3 DNA reads as TGCGCCAGCAGCCACGGGACAGGCGAATATTCGGGCTATGGCTACACCTTC. The gene calls are TRBV5-1 and TRBJ1-2, with 8 bases aligning to TRBD1. This CDR3 is 17 amino acids long. V shed 4 bases, J shed 4 bases, and the junction held 15 bases outside the gene matches. Germline CDR1 reads SGHRS; CDR2 reads YFSETQ.

This clone was counted only a few times. The J gene is TRBJ2-4, the V gene TRBV15, with 9 bases aligning to TRBD1. This CDR3 has 15 amino acids. From germline, CDR1 is LNHNV and CDR2 YYDKDF (reference sequence). V dropped 0 bases and J dropped 13; count of bases not matched to a gene: 10. The CDR3 sequence: CATSRDRAPQGAQYF. The DNA of the CDR3 is TGTGCCACCAGCAGAGATAGAGCCCCACAGGGGGCCCAGTACTTC.

The CDR3 protein is CASTRATGSGNTIYF. DNA for the CDR3: TGTGCCAGCACTCGAGCGACAGGCTCTGGAAACACCATATATTTT. This chain connects TRBV5-4 to TRBJ1-3, with a tentative D call TRBD1 (6 bases). This CDR3 contains 15 residues. Deletions cut 6 bases from V and 0 bases from J, with 13 bases between. Looked up from germline, CDR1 is SGHNT and CDR2 is YYREEE (reference sequence).

This clone was observed a few times. V and J are TRBV29-1 and TRBJ1-3; 7 bases agree with TRBD1. After removal of 4 bases from V and 4 bases from J, the junction contained 10 bases not matched to a gene. This CDR3 is 15 amino acids long. The germline V gene has CDR1 SQVTM and CDR2 ANQGSEA. CDR3 sequence: CSVVPTQGLGNTIYF. In DNA, the CDR3 is TGCAGCGTTGTCCCTACACAGGGGTTGGGAAACACCATATATTTT.

Notes on this clone: The sample carries other DNA sequences with the same CDR3. CDR3 coding DNA: TGTGCCAGCAGGGGCACTAGCACAGATACGCAGTATTTT. Its protein product is CASRGTSTDTQYF. V usage is TRBV6-5 and J usage is TRBJ2-3; D unresolved. Germline loops: CDR1 MNHEY, CDR2 SVGAGI. Trimming left V 6 bases short and J 0 bases short, with 7 bases between. The CDR3 contains 13 residues.

The rearrangement uses TRBV5-1 and TRBJ2-7; TRBD2 aligns across 13 bases. Germline V gene data show CDR1 as SGHRS and CDR2 as YFSETQ. This CDR3 comprises 18 residues. The V segment lost 4 bases and the J segment 2 bases; nucleotides outside the gene matches: 12. The CDR3 loop reads CASSKGTGTSGIAYEQYF. The CDR3 DNA reads TGCGCCAGCAGCAAGGGGACAGGGACTAGCGGGATCGCCTACGAGCAGTACTTC.

The V gene is TRBV27, the J gene TRBJ2-3; 7 bases map to TRBD1. V lost 5 bases to trimming and J lost 4 bases; unmatched junction nucleotides: 12. The CDR3 extends over 16 amino acids. CDR1 and CDR2 from the germline V gene are MNHEY and SMNVEV (reference sequence). The CDR3 region is CASSVYRGAEADTQYF. The CDR3 DNA is TGTGCCAGCAGTGTATACAGGGGAGCGGAGGCAGATACGCAGTATTTT.

The chain combines TRBV5-1 with TRBJ2-7, with 7 bases that match TRBD1. Germline V CDR1 and CDR2: SGHRS, YFSETQ. This CDR3 has 17 amino acids. The V gene end was trimmed by 2 bases and the J gene end by 7 bases; junction bases not matched to a gene: 18. This CDR3 reads CASSLPGVGTALEEQYF. The CDR3 coding sequence is TGCGCCAGCAGCTTACCCGGGGTCGGGACAGCCTTGGAAGAGCAGTACTTC. Full variable domain (outside the CDR3, taken from reference TRBV5-1 and TRBJ2-7): KAGVTQTPRYLIKTRGQQVTLSCSPISGHRSVSWYQQTPGQGLQFLFEYFSETQRNKGNFPGRFSGRQFSNSRSEMNVSTLELGDSALYLCASSLPGVGTALEEQYFGPGTRLTVT.

In this sample, this clone turned up a few times. The chain recombines TRBV11-2 with TRBJ2-7; 10 nucleotides agree with TRBD1. Trimming at V came to 4 bases and at J to 4 bases, leaving 16 bases not matched to a gene. The germline gives CDR1 SGHAT, CDR2 FQNNGV. This CDR3 comprises 18 residues. This CDR3 reads CASSSLNRDRGRGYEQYF. In DNA, the CDR3 is TGTGCCAGCAGCTCACTAAACCGGGACAGGGGCAGAGGGTACGAGCAGTACTTC.

The V gene is TRBV7-3, the J gene TRBJ1-3; the D is unclear. The CDR3 is 17 amino acids. Germline V lookup: CDR1 SGHTA, CDR2 FQGTGA. Trimming left V 0 bases short and J 0 bases short, with 12 bases between. The chain's CDR3 is CASSLTHSGLSGNTIYF. The CDR3 coding sequence is TGTGCCAGCAGCTTAACGCACTCTGGGCTCTCTGGAAACACCATATATTTT. The full variable domain, its missing parts supplied by reference TRBV7-3 and TRBJ1-3, is GAGVSQTPSNKVTEKGKYVELRCDPISGHTALYWYRQSLGQGPEFLIYFQGTGAADDSGLPNDRFFAVRPEGSVSTLKIQRTERGDSAVYLCASSLTHSGLSGNTIYFGEGSWLTVV.

This clone was counted only a few times. The chain couples TRBV5-1 to TRBJ1-1; D is undetermined. The CDR3 spans 15 residues. Trimming removed 1 base at V and 4 bases at J, with 14 bases between. CDR1 is SGHRS, CDR2 YFSETQ, per germline. CDR3 nucleotides: TGCGCCAGCAGCTTGTCTGGAGGTATTGGCACTGAAGCTTTCTTT. Translating gives CASSLSGGIGTEAFF.

In nucleotides, the CDR3 is TGTGCCTGGAGTGTAGAACATTTGTATAATTCACCCCTCCACTTT. Its translation is CAWSVEHLYNSPLHF. The chain joins TRBV30 to TRBJ1-6; D is uncertain. Germline V lookup: CDR1 GTSNPN, CDR2 SVGIG (reference sequence). Trimming pared 0 bases from V and 4 bases from J, leaving 10 bases between. This CDR3 is built from 15 residues. The variable domain in full, completed from reference TRBV30 and TRBJ1-6, reads SQTIHQWPATLVQPVGSPLSLECTVEGTSNPNLYWYRQAAGRGLQLLFYSVGIGQISSEVPQNLSASRPQDRQFILSSKKLLLSDSGFYLCAWSVEHLYNSPLHFGNGTRLTVT.

The chain uses TRBV7-8 and TRBJ2-7; D not resolved. V gave up 4 bases and J gave up 0 bases, with 10 bases separating them. This CDR3 is built from 14 residues. The germline V gene has CDR1 SGHVS and CDR2 FQNEAQ. CDR3 loop: CASSSVTHSYEQYF. The CDR3 DNA reads TGTGCCAGCAGCTCAGTGACTCACTCCTACGAGCAGTACTTC.

The chain couples TRBV7-9 to TRBJ2-5, with 7 bases that match TRBD2. Germline assignment: CDR1 SEHNR and CDR2 FQNEAQ (reference sequence). The length of the CDR3 is 14 residues. J lost 2 bases, V lost 0 bases, and 0 bases had no gene match. The CDR3 DNA reads as TGTGCCAGCAGCTTAGCTAGCGGGCAAGAGACCCAGTACTTC. Translating gives CASSLASGQETQYF.